This T cell receptor (beta chain) is drawn from a study of T cell responses to AZD1222 COVID-19 vaccine. The CDR3 is made up of 16 amino acids. Germline V gives CDR1 SGHRS, CDR2 YFSETQ. V lost 0 bases, J lost 7 bases, and 8 bases stayed unmatched. Clones were read by immunoSEQ multiplex PCR, and TCRdb kept only the in-frame ones, dropping some. The sample lists some 200,000 clones; over 90% were seen once. The sample in question was peripheral blood, obtained on day 0 of AZD1222 vaccination. The TCR was taken from an adult in good health. V usage is TRBV5-1 and J usage is TRBJ2-2, with TRBD2 matching 8 bases. DNA for the CDR3: TGCGCCAGCAGCTTGGCCCCGGGGGGGCAAGTCGGGGAGCTGTTTTTT. Translating it yields CASSLAPGGQVGELFF. Full variable domain (outside the CDR3, taken from reference TRBV5-1 and TRBJ2-2): KAGVTQTPRYLIKTRGQQVTLSCSPISGHRSVSWYQQTPGQGLQFLFEYFSETQRNKGNFPGRFSGRQFSNSRSEMNVSTLELGDSALYLCASSLAPGGQVGELFFGEGSRLTVL.